Detailed here is one T cell receptor (beta chain). The antigen remains undetermined. These data come from a study of glioma-infiltrating T cells after dendritic cell vaccination. Looking at the study overall: At biweekly intervals, patients got three intradermal dendritic cell vaccine injections.

The study, taken as a whole, reports: Estimated pretreatment TIL content predicted outcome after dendritic cell vaccination.

Sequenced by immunoSEQ multiplex PCR; TCRdb stores in-frame clones only, minus some. The repertoire holds tens of thousands of clones, around 86% seen once, with about an eighth in the top ten. The junction had 6 bases not matched to a gene; V was cut back by 6 bases and J by 5 bases. Germline V gene lookup returns CDR1 MNHNY and CDR2 SVGAGI (reference sequence). This CDR3 has 14 residues. The clonotype comes from a human donor with glioblastoma. The genes are TRBV6-6 and TRBJ2-5, with 10 bases aligning to TRBD2. The sequencing here drew on blood, taken before dendritic cell vaccination. The CDR3, as DNA: TGTGCCAGCAGAGCACTAGCGGGACATGAGACCCAGTACTTC. It translates to CASRALAGHETQYF.